This T cell receptor (beta chain) was documented in a study of blood T cell repertoires in COVID-19. Study details: Sources were T cells, B-cell-depleted T cells, or PBMCs; the material itself was cDNA or gDNA.

The protocol was immunoSEQ multiplex PCR, while the TCRdb copy is restricted to in-frame clones and leaves out a portion. The table has 150,000 to 200,000 clones, about 86% seen once; the top ten hold approximately 18%. Germline V gives CDR1 MGHRA, CDR2 YSYEKL. CDR3 length: 18 amino acids. Trimming at V came to 0 bases and at J to 1 base, leaving 9 bases not matched to a gene. In this sample, this clone turned up once. The source is a woman between 65 and 79 years old who had recovered from COVID-19. The sequenced material came from peripheral blood. The J gene is TRBJ1-1, the V gene TRBV4-1; TRBD1 aligns across 9 bases. Here the CDR3 reads CASSQDLGTGRGNTEAFF. CDR3 nucleotides: TGCGCCAGCAGCCAAGATCTAGGGACAGGGAGAGGGAACACTGAAGCTTTCTTT.